Included here is one T cell receptor beta chain sequence, with context. Which antigen it targets is not known. Per-nucleotide qualities are absent, and no much larger clonotype sits a single base away. CDR1 and CDR2, per the germline V gene (reference sequence), are LNHDA and SQIVND. Measured from the cysteine to the phenylalanine, the CDR3 is 14 residues long. The entry retains the CDR3 DNA only, 42 bases that are in frame from base 1. The junction carries 15 bases between V and J, which are trimmed by 3 bases and 7 bases respectively. Genomic DNA was isolated from the sorted cells so that the TCRbeta CDR3 region could be sequenced. The immunoSEQ Assay was used to sequence the TCRbeta CDR3 regions. The table comes from immuneACCESS by way of TCRdb, which keeps in-frame sequences with V and J called. Part of the clones is missing from these tables; in studies checked, under half for an unresolved V gene and the rest for unknown reasons. The sample yields 60,000 to 70,000 clones; under 90% were counted once. The ten largest clones represent 1.2% of the sample.

These data belong to a study of OX40 agonist ivuxolimab in advanced cancers. For the study in its entirety: Ivuxolimab was a fully human IgG2 agonistic monoclonal antibody targeting the costimulatory receptor OX40 (CD134). Intravenous ivuxolimab was administered to patients every 2 weeks at six dose levels: 0.01, 0.1, 0.3, 1.5, 3 and 10 mg/kg. Of the approximately 50 patients in dose escalation, about 20 had hepatocellular carcinoma, roughly 15 had melanoma, 9 had renal cell carcinoma and 9 had head and neck cancer. In the dose-escalation cohort, 70% to 85% of patients were male, and the mean age was approximately 60 years with a range of roughly 20 to 79. Prior anti-PD-1, anti-PD-L1 or anti-CTLA-4 therapy was permitted, and checkpoint inhibitors had been received by around 40% of dose-escalation patients. Partial responses occurred in three dose-escalation patients, of whom one had hepatocellular carcinoma and two had cutaneous melanoma. The point of sequencing TCRbeta in the periphery was to test whether ivuxolimab changed TCR sequence diversity and drove clonal T-cell expansion. The paper describes the monotherapy dose-escalation part (N = 52 patients) of the phase I trial of ivuxolimab. Study-wide findings and limitations: The antigen specificity of the peripheral T cells that underwent clonal expansion was not determined. At doses of 0.1 to 3.0 mg/kg, clonal expansion of both CD4+ and CD8+ T cells in blood was seen between baseline and week 6. In the 0.1-3.0 mg/kg groups, partial responders had among the lowest normalized peripheral clonal expansion, particularly in CD8+ T cells. Low levels of normalized T-cell clonal expansion were also seen in some nonresponding patients. After ivuxolimab, CD8+ T cells had more expanded clones than CD4+ T cells on average.

The trial excluded patients who had a history of autoimmune disease or were on systemic immunosuppression. Peripheral blood for TCR sequencing was collected from all dose cohorts at baseline, on cycle 4 day 1, and on cycle 7 day 1. Samples came from an open-label, multicenter, first-in-human phase I dose-escalation trial of ivuxolimab. Adults with locally advanced or metastatic melanoma, renal cell, hepatocellular, or head and neck squamous cell carcinoma were enrolled in the trial. CD4+ and CD8+ T cells were sorted separately from peripheral blood before TCR sequencing. The rearranged chain carries TRBV19 and TRBJ1-2; perhaps TRBD1 is the D gene, with 6 bases matching. The source is an adult with an advanced solid tumor such as melanoma, head and neck, liver or kidney cancer. The source was CD4+ or CD8+ T cells sorted from blood, collected in a trial of the OX40 agonist ivuxolimab. The CDR3 is CASSIPGASSGYTF. The sequence in DNA is TGTGCCAGTAGTATCCCGGGGGCATCGAGTGGCTACACCTTC.